Below, one T cell receptor beta chain is given with its context. This clone was counted ten times or more. This clone's antigen is unknown. No qualities accompany the bases; no much larger clone lies one base away. At the junction V is shortened by 0 bases and J by 0 bases, with 8 bases in between. CDR1 MRHNA and CDR2 SNTAGT were looked up in the germline V gene. The CDR3 has 16 amino acids, counting the end cysteine and phenylalanine. Only the CDR3 region is kept as DNA, spanning 48 bases read in frame from base 1. TCRbeta CDR3 regions were amplified from genomic DNA using the immunoSEQ Assay, a bias-controlled multiplex PCR. In the source study's methods: Within the assay, amplification of reference gene primers was used to estimate how many nucleated cells each sample contained. To quantify the absolute abundance of each unique TCRbeta CDR3 rearrangement, sequence reads were collapsed and filtered. For each sample, productive Simpson clonality was calculated as the square root of Simpson's diversity index over productive rearrangements. Sourced from immuneACCESS, this table was stored by TCRdb with only in-frame sequences that have V and J called. A share of the clones is absent; for the studies checked, an unresolved V gene accounts for under half, and the remainder has no known explanation. The V and J calls and the clone size are those of that table, but D and trimming were determined from the DNA. For this sample there are about 330,000 clones; approximately 86% appear just once. The top ten hold more than 7.5% of the sample.

In Seattle, one collaborating source enrolled patients while the infection was active and tracked those patients longitudinally over the course of disease. Collaborating institutions collected whole blood in K2EDTA tubes following their own protocols. Collaborator samples were shipped for TCRbeta analysis as frozen whole blood, isolated PBMCs, or DNA extracted from either sample type. This entry comes from a study of blood T cell repertoires in COVID-19 (dated by TCRdb to 2020 to 2021). Regarding the complete study: Samples from collaborators originated in the United States, Italy and Spain and spanned both the acute and convalescent phases of COVID-19. The prospective study material was composed of cDNA or gDNA derived from T cells, B-cell-depleted T cells, or PBMCs. Sample metadata almost always included a de-identified subject ID, COVID-19 status, age in years and sex. The repertoires were made available in a free public database intended to serve as a resource for research on the immune response to SARS-CoV-2. Where available, HLA class I and class II types were obtained from metadata supplied by the sample provider rather than from assay-based typing. The samples were drawn from two sources: the first 160 participants of the ongoing ImmuneRACE study, and fewer than 1,500 subjects contributed by 6 global collaborators. Subjects who had been exposed to COVID-19, were actively infected with it, or had recovered from it provided the deeply sampled blood TCRbeta repertoires that made up the dataset.

The research as a whole found: The amount of clinical and demographic metadata varied by source and participant and was provided uncurated.

Sequencing was done on a sample of peripheral blood. This sequence originates from a man aged 25-45 years with COVID-19, enrolled during active disease. The chain is assembled from TRBV6-4 and TRBJ2-2; possibly the D gene is TRBD1, per 5 matching bases. CDR3 reads: CASSDSGVSNTGELFF. The DNA is TGTGCCAGCAGTGACTCAGGGGTCTCGAACACCGGGGAGCTGTTTTTT.